The rows below give T cell receptor beta chains drawn from one sample of a study of shared clonotypes between healthy human individuals. The method was immunoSEQ multiplex PCR; TCRdb's version includes in-frame clones alone and lacks a portion of them. In the table there are around 2.5 million clones, approximately 93% of which are singletons. The material sequenced was naive CD4+ T cells from PBMCs. The origin of the receptors is a man in his late teens or twenties in good health. Some clones in this sample may be carry-over from other donors' samples. Both conserved end residues are part of each CDR3. D genes are given only for firm matches. Expanded clones are given a class, and other clones once, few, many or no size at all.

V	D	J	size	CDR3	DNA
TRBV18	-	TRBJ2-7	-	CASSQIRPYEQYF	TGTGCCAGCTCACAGATCCGCCCCTACGAGCAGTACTTC
TRBV9	-	TRBJ2-3	-	CASSVGGWGLTDTQYF	TGTGCCAGCAGCGTAGGAGGGTGGGGACTCACAGATACGCAGTATTTT
TRBV11-2	-	TRBJ1-2	-	CASSLVGGVGGYTF	TGTGCCAGCAGCTTAGTAGGCGGAGTGGGTGGCTACACCTTC
TRBV2	TRBD1	TRBJ1-5	-	CASSAMGQGGYQPQHF	TGTGCCAGCAGTGCGATGGGACAGGGGGGATATCAGCCCCAGCATTTT
TRBV5-1	-	TRBJ2-3	few	CASSLGDTQYF	TGCGCCAGCAGCTTGGGGGATACGCAGTATTTT
TRBV28	-	TRBJ1-1	few	CASSLTEAFF	TGTGCCAGCAGTTTGACTGAAGCTTTCTTT
TRBV28	TRBD1	TRBJ2-3	once	CASSSQGAGGVDTQYF	TGTGCCAGCAGTTCCCAGGGGGCAGGGGGCGTAGATACGCAGTATTTT
TRBV7-2	TRBD1	TRBJ1-1	few	CASSLPWTGDTEAFF	TGTGCCAGCAGCTTACCATGGACAGGGGATACTGAAGCTTTCTTT
TRBV5-1	TRBD2	TRBJ2-3	-	CATSGGGTDTQYF	TGCGCCACCTCGGGGGGGGGCACAGATACGCAGTATTTT
TRBV20-1	-	TRBJ2-7	-	CSARDFNEQYF	TGCAGTGCTAGAGATTTTAACGAGCAGTACTTC
TRBV10-3	TRBD1	TRBJ1-3	-	CAIMAGGTGNTIYF	TGTGCCATCATGGCAGGGGGCACTGGAAACACCATATATTTT
TRBV29-1	TRBD2	TRBJ2-3	-	CSVAGTSGSTDTQYF	TGCAGCGTTGCTGGGACTAGCGGAAGCACAGATACGCAGTATTTT
TRBV27	-	TRBJ2-1	-	CASRGSSYNEQFF	TGTGCCAGCAGGGGGAGCTCCTACAATGAGCAGTTCTTC
TRBV9	-	TRBJ1-1	-	CASSGGQTMNTEAFF	TGTGCCAGCAGCGGGGGGCAGACCATGAACACTGAAGCTTTCTTT
TRBV6-5	-	TRBJ2-3	-	CASRLPGGLDTQYF	TGTGCCAGCAGGTTACCTGGAGGTCTAGATACGCAGTATTTT
TRBV27	-	TRBJ1-5	-	CATGGPLNQPQHF	TGTGCCACCGGGGGACCACTCAATCAGCCCCAGCATTTT
TRBV6-6	-	TRBJ2-2	-	CASSFRGWTGELFF	TGTGCCAGCAGTTTCAGGGGTTGGACCGGGGAGCTGTTTTTT
TRBV4-1	-	TRBJ2-5	-	CASSQLNGGRETQYF	TGCGCCAGCAGCCAACTAAACGGGGGGCGAGAGACCCAGTACTTC
TRBV19	-	TRBJ1-3	-	CASSTSGPYSGNTIYF	TGTGCCAGTAGTACCTCGGGACCGTACTCTGGAAACACCATATATTTT
TRBV4-1	TRBD2	TRBJ2-2	-	CASSPLSGRRPGELFF	TGCGCCAGCAGCCCTCTAAGCGGGAGGAGGCCCGGGGAGCTGTTTTTT
TRBV4-3	TRBD2	TRBJ2-1	-	CASSQDKSPAGGYSEQFF	TGCGCCAGCAGCCAAGATAAAAGTCCAGCGGGAGGGTATAGTGAGCAGTTCTTC
TRBV28	-	TRBJ2-7	-	CASSLADTHTSYEQYF	TGTGCCAGCAGTTTAGCAGACACCCATACCTCCTACGAGCAGTACTTC
TRBV5-1	-	TRBJ2-1	-	CASSLAALPNEQFF	TGCGCCAGCAGCTTGGCCGCTCTCCCAAATGAGCAGTTCTTC
TRBV20-1	-	TRBJ2-3	-	CSALGTDTQYF	TGCAGTGCCCTAGGCACAGATACGCAGTATTTT
TRBV7-3	-	TRBJ2-3	-	CASSLGRGGTDTQYF	TGTGCCAGCAGCTTAGGGCGTGGCGGCACAGATACGCAGTATTTT
TRBV2	-	TRBJ2-3	-	CASSEVVSTDTQYF	TGTGCCAGCAGTGAAGTCGTAAGCACAGATACGCAGTATTTT
TRBV6-5	-	TRBJ1-2	-	CASSYSRGYGYTF	TGTGCCAGCAGTTACTCGAGGGGCTATGGCTACACCTTC
TRBV28	-	TRBJ2-3	-	CASSPGRTDTQYF	TGTGCCAGCAGCCCCGGACGCACAGATACGCAGTATTTT
TRBV18	TRBD2	TRBJ2-5	-	CASSPTPREGLQKETQYF	TGTGCCAGCTCACCGACCCCGCGGGAGGGCCTTCAAAAAGAGACCCAGTACTTC
TRBV4-3	TRBD1	TRBJ2-5	-	CASSQRYRGSYQETQYF	TGCGCCAGCAGCCAGAGGTACAGGGGGTCGTACCAAGAGACCCAGTACTTC
TRBV6-6	TRBD1	TRBJ1-2	-	CASSYSEGAYGYTF	TGTGCCAGCAGTTACTCAGAGGGGGCATATGGCTACACCTTC
TRBV19	-	TRBJ2-7	once	CASSIIAGQASYEQYF	TGTGCCAGTAGTATAATAGCGGGACAGGCGAGCTACGAGCAGTACTTC
TRBV19	-	TRBJ2-3	-	CASSVRGTDTQYF	TGTGCCAGTAGTGTCAGAGGTACAGATACGCAGTATTTT
TRBV21-1	-	TRBJ2-7	-	CASSRLAPTYEQYF	TGTGCCAGCAGCAGACTAGCGCCAACCTACGAGCAGTACTTC
TRBV19	-	TRBJ2-2	once	CASSMVRRYGARELFF	TGTGCCAGTAGTATGGTGCGAAGGTACGGGGCCCGGGAGCTGTTTTTT
TRBV7-3	TRBD1	TRBJ1-1	-	CASSSRGPNTEAFF	TGTGCCAGCAGCTCCAGGGGGCCGAACACTGAAGCTTTCTTT
TRBV28	TRBD1	TRBJ2-3	-	CASSTRGRGGDTQYF	TGTGCCAGCTCCACGAGGGGGCGCGGAGGAGATACGCAGTATTTT
TRBV5-4	TRBD2	TRBJ2-5	-	CASSLSSGRIKETQYF	TGTGCCAGCAGCTTATCTAGCGGGAGGATTAAAGAGACCCAGTACTTC
TRBV5-1	-	TRBJ2-5	-	CASSLAPQETQYF	TGCGCCAGCAGCTTGGCCCCTCAAGAGACCCAGTACTTC
TRBV7-3	TRBD1	TRBJ2-1	-	CASSPDRYNEQFF	TGTGCCAGCAGCCCGGACAGGTACAATGAGCAGTTCTTC
TRBV4-3	TRBD2	TRBJ2-1	-	CASSPAGGDNEQFF	TGCGCCAGCAGCCCGGCGGGAGGGGACAATGAGCAGTTCTTC
TRBV2	TRBD1	TRBJ1-1	-	CATGQGTNTEAFF	TGTGCCACCGGACAGGGGACAAACACTGAAGCTTTCTTT
TRBV7-3	-	TRBJ2-2	-	CASSPNSGPGELFF	TGTGCCAGCAGCCCAAATAGTGGCCCCGGGGAGCTGTTTTTT
TRBV7-9	TRBD1	TRBJ1-1	-	CASSLTGQGSAEAFF	TGTGCCAGCAGCCTGACAGGGCAGGGAAGCGCTGAAGCTTTCTTT
TRBV25-1	-	TRBJ1-4	-	CASSEIGRGTNEKLFF	TGTGCCAGCAGTGAAATTGGCAGAGGAACTAATGAAAAACTGTTTTTT
TRBV5-6	-	TRBJ2-1	-	CASSLWVNEQFF	TGTGCCAGCAGCTTGTGGGTAAATGAGCAGTTCTTC
TRBV18	-	TRBJ2-1	-	CASSPPRGPGSYNEQFF	TGTGCCAGCTCTCCCCCCCGCGGGCCCGGCTCCTACAATGAGCAGTTCTTC
TRBV28	TRBD1	TRBJ2-3	-	CASTLGQSYTDTQYF	TGTGCCAGCACCCTGGGACAGAGCTACACAGATACGCAGTATTTT
TRBV7-9	-	TRBJ2-3	-	CASSRGTDTQYF	TGTGCCAGCAGCAGGGGCACAGATACGCAGTATTTT
TRBV11-3	TRBD2	TRBJ2-2	once	CASSFGDRAGELFF	TGTGCCAGCAGCTTTGGGGACCGAGCGGGAGAGCTGTTTTTT
TRBV15	TRBD2	TRBJ2-7	-	CATSRDRLSGTSRDEQYF	TGTGCCACCAGCAGAGATCGATTGTCCGGGACTAGTCGAGACGAGCAGTACTTC
TRBV7-3	-	TRBJ2-5	-	CASSPNGVQETQYF	TGTGCCAGCAGCCCCAATGGGGTTCAAGAGACCCAGTACTTC
TRBV5-4	-	TRBJ1-3	-	CASSLGGNTIYF	TGTGCCAGCAGCTTGGGCGGGAACACCATATATTTT
TRBV9	-	TRBJ2-1	-	CASSALSGVAHNEQFF	TGTGCCAGCAGCGCTCTGTCGGGAGTCGCCCACAATGAGCAGTTCTTC
TRBV11-3	TRBD1	TRBJ2-1	-	CASSLGGQVNEQFF	TGTGCCAGCAGCTTAGGAGGACAGGTCAATGAGCAGTTCTTC
TRBV28	-	TRBJ1-1	-	CASSSPRGDGRGKAFF	TGTGCCAGCAGTTCCCCTCGTGGGGACGGAAGGGGGAAAGCTTTCTTT
TRBV29-1	-	TRBJ2-1	-	CSVVGRDLYNEQFF	TGCAGCGTTGTAGGGCGGGACCTTTACAATGAGCAGTTCTTC
TRBV5-1	-	TRBJ1-4	-	CASSLNHATNEKLFF	TGCGCCAGCAGCTTAAACCATGCAACTAATGAAAAACTGTTTTTT
TRBV28	-	TRBJ2-3	-	CASSLVQGGSDTQYF	TGTGCCAGCAGTTTAGTCCAGGGGGGATCAGATACGCAGTATTTT